This T cell receptor (beta chain) was sequenced during a study of control samples from healthy donors and cancer patients. This clone was observed a single time. V was shortened by 0 bases and J by 0 bases, with 30 bases between the two germline ends. This CDR3 has 23 amino acids. Here immunoSEQ multiplex PCR was the method, and the copy in TCRdb shows in-frame clones only, minus some. In the table there are about 140,000 clones, about 86% of which are singletons. This TCR was sampled from a man between 18 and 35 years old in good health. Sequencing was carried out using blood. The chain links TRBV6-7 to TRBJ2-1; TRBD1 or TRBD2 may be the D gene (5 bases each). TRBV6-7 belongs to the ORF category, with a function that is uncertain. As DNA, the CDR3 is TGTGCCAGCAGTTACTCTTGGGCCAGGTTCGGGGCAGGGCGCCCCAGCTCCTACAATGAGCAGTTCTTC. Translated, it gives CASSYSWARFGAGRPSSYNEQFF.